This T cell receptor beta chain was captured in a study of beta chain features in type 1 diabetes. The study's findings and limits: Sequencing of cDNA might inflate the share of cells that strongly express TCR. There were fewer insertions and more deletions at the VDJ junctions of type 1 diabetes patients. Shortening of TCRB CDR3s, moderate but significant, appeared in all four CD4+ subsets of Type 1 diabetes patients. No resolution was reached here on whether HLA type influences TCRB rearrangement.

Turning to this clone: What it binds is unknown.

The entirety of the isolated RNA underwent reverse transcription, so expressed TCRB transcripts were sequenced. The assay was immunoSEQ multiplex PCR, and TCRdb's table has in-frame clones only and misses some. The sample records about 280,000 clones, 14% to 15% being singletons. The junction had 2 bases not matched to a gene; V was cut back by 8 bases and J by 0 bases. Germline V gene lookup returns CDR1 LNHDA and CDR2 SQIVND (reference sequence). The length of the CDR3 is 13 residues. The receptor's source is a man younger than 35 with type 1 diabetes. The chain joins TRBV19 to TRBJ2-3, with 7 bases fitting TRBD2. Sequencing used naive CD4+ T cells from blood. The CDR3 loop reads CASGTTSTDTQYF. In DNA form, the CDR3 reads TGTGCCAGTGGGACTACTAGCACAGATACGCAGTATTTT. The whole variable domain, filled in from reference TRBV19 and TRBJ2-3, reads DGGITQSPKYLFRKEGQNVTLSCEQNLNHDAMYWYRQDPGQGLRLIYYSQIVNDFQKGDIAEGYSVSREKKESFPLTVTSAQKNPTAFYLCASGTTSTDTQYFGPGTRLTVL.